This T cell receptor beta chain was recovered during a study of T cells in localized non-small cell lung cancer. Using immunoSEQ multiplex PCR, the repertoire was profiled, and TCRdb retains in-frame clones only, with some absent. The sample comprises about 45,000 clones, over 75% of which are singletons, and roughly a tenth rests with the top ten. This clone was observed a single time. This CDR3 has 18 residues. Germline V gene lookup returns CDR1 LGHNA and CDR2 YNFKEQ. Germline trimming cut 4 bases from V and 2 bases from J; bases unmatched to any gene: 12. The receptor comes from a woman aged 40-75 years with stage II lung adenocarcinoma. The rearrangement uses TRBV4-2 and TRBJ2-3, with 10 bases aligning to TRBD1. The sample was PBMCs, taken before any cancer treatment. In DNA form, the CDR3 reads TGTGCCAGCAGCCTCCCGCCAGCGGGACAGGGGACCACAGATACGCAGTATTTT. Its translation: CASSLPPAGQGTTDTQYF.